The 20 T cell receptor beta chains listed next were all sequenced from one sample in a study of shared clonotypes between healthy human individuals. Assay: immunoSEQ multiplex PCR; the TCRdb copy retains only in-frame clones and omits some. Of about 680,000 clones listed, around 78% are singletons. Sequenced sample: memory CD4+ T cells sorted from blood. Indicated subset: CD45RA-negative fraction. The receptors originated from a woman aged 25 to 45 in good health.

This sequence joins TRBV5-1 and TRBJ1-1; 7 bases agree with TRBD1. Germline V gives CDR1 SGHRS, CDR2 YFSETQ. The CDR3 consists of 16 residues. V was pared by 2 bases and J by 0 bases, with 7 bases of the junction left unmatched. The CDR3 spells CASSFMQGGLNTEAFF. For the CDR3, the DNA is TGCGCCAGCAGCTTTATGCAGGGGGGGTTGAACACTGAAGCTTTCTTT.

The V call is TRBV7-9, the J call TRBJ2-7, with 9 bases that match TRBD2. With 4 bases clipped from V and 7 bases from J, the junction kept 8 bases outside the gene matches. In germline, CDR1 is SEHNR, CDR2 FQNEAQ (reference sequence). This CDR3 is 14 amino acids long. The CDR3 sequence is CASSWVAGAGEQYF. The CDR3 bases are TGTGCCAGCAGCTGGGTAGCGGGAGCTGGAGAGCAGTACTTC.

This clone was observed a handful of times. This chain joins TRBV5-1 and TRBJ1-5; 8 bases are shared with TRBD1. The germline V gene encodes CDR1 SGHRS and CDR2 YFSETQ. The length of the CDR3 is 15 residues. The trim removed 0 bases at V and 7 bases at J, leaving 6 bases unmatched. The chain's CDR3 is CASSLAGGPSQPQHF. CDR3 DNA: TGCGCCAGCAGCTTGGCAGGGGGCCCTAGCCAGCCCCAGCATTTT.

V gene TRBV6-5 combines with J gene TRBJ2-7; the D gene is possibly TRBD2 (6 bases). CDR3 length equals 14 residues. Germline CDR1 MNHEY, CDR2 SVGAGI. Trimming pared 6 bases from V and 1 base from J, leaving 13 bases between. This CDR3 reads CASSPGLRSYEQYF. The CDR3 region has the DNA TGTGCCAGCAGCCCAGGACTACGATCCTACGAGCAGTACTTC.

The V and J genes are TRBV10-3 and TRBJ2-7, with TRBD2 as a possible D gene (6 bases). Germline CDR1 reads ENHRY; CDR2 reads SYGVKD. The CDR3 covers 13 residues. V shed 5 bases and J shed 3 bases, with 11 bases lying between them. In nucleotides, the CDR3 is TGTGCCATCAGTAAAGCGGACTACTACGAGCAGTACTTC. Translated, it gives CAISKADYYEQYF.

This clone occurred once. CDR3: CASRGTSGSIEQYF. The CDR3 DNA reads as TGTGCCAGCAGGGGGACTAGCGGGAGTATCGAGCAGTACTTC. The rearrangement joins TRBV2 to TRBJ2-7; 14 positions agree with TRBD2. This CDR3 contains 14 residues. V dropped 6 bases and J dropped 6; count of bases not matched to a gene: 4. The germline V gene has CDR1 SNHLY and CDR2 FYNNEI.

The rearrangement uses TRBV11-3 and TRBJ1-5; D perhaps matches TRBD1 (5 bases). CDR3 size: 14 residues. CDR1 and CDR2 (germline): SGHNT, YENEEA. V was shortened by 0 bases and J by 12 bases, with 15 bases between the two germline ends. CDR3: CASSLEWGGRGQHF. In DNA form, the CDR3 reads TGTGCCAGCAGCTTAGAATGGGGAGGAAGGGGCCAGCATTTT.

This rearrangement joins TRBV7-2 to TRBJ1-3, with 10 nucleotides matching TRBD1. J was trimmed by 2 bases and V by 5 bases; bases with no gene match: 6. Germline V gene lookup returns CDR1 SGHTA and CDR2 FQGNSA. This CDR3 region has 16 residues. This CDR3 reads CASSPQTGGTGNTIYF. As DNA, the CDR3 is TGTGCCAGCAGCCCTCAGACAGGGGGCACTGGAAACACCATATATTTT.

The chain links TRBV21-1 to TRBJ1-1; the table names TRBD1, a call not compared with the DNA. TRBV21-1 is a listed pseudogene. This CDR3 region has 15 residues. CDR3 region: CASSNRTDLNTEAFF. In DNA form, the CDR3 reads TGTGCCAGCAGCAACCGGACAGATCTGAACACTGAAGCTTTCTTT.

The chain uses TRBV7-8 and TRBJ2-5; D is undetermined. Trimming shortened V by 5 bases and J by 3 bases, and 13 bases separated the two germline ends. Germline CDR1 and CDR2: SGHVS and FQNEAQ. The CDR3 length is 14 residues. The CDR3 spells CASSQREAEETQYF. In nucleotides, the CDR3 is TGTGCCAGCAGCCAACGCGAGGCAGAAGAGACCCAGTACTTC.

This clone was seen only a few times. One junction end does not reproduce the germline sequence, and a read error may be involved. The chain employs TRBV7-2 and TRBJ2-3; TRBD2 matches 12 bases. The CDR3 is made up of 15 amino acids. Germline-derived CDR1 and CDR2 are SGHTA and FQGNSA. The CDR3, as DNA: TGTGCCAGCAGCCTAGCTAGCGGGAGGGGAGATACGCAGTATTTT. Protein: CASSLASGRGDTQYF.

V usage is TRBV13 and J usage is TRBJ2-3; 7 bases are shared with TRBD1. The ends lost 6 bases at V and 2 bases at J; junction bases unmatched: 14. Germline V gene sequence: CDR1 PRHDT, CDR2 FYEKMQ (reference sequence). This CDR3 region has 17 residues. CDR3 amino acids: CASSELRDSGLTDTQYF. CDR3 sequence (DNA): TGTGCCAGCAGTGAACTACGGGACAGCGGACTCACAGATACGCAGTATTTT.

This chain uses TRBV2 with TRBJ2-1, with D perhaps TRBD2 (5 bases). V gave up 7 bases and J gave up 9 bases, with 19 bases separating them. The CDR3 is made up of 14 amino acids. The germline CDR1 and CDR2 sequences are SNHLY and FYNNEI. CDR3 DNA: TGTGCCAGCACTTCGGGTCCTAGCTCGGTTGAGCAGTTCTTC. Translated, it gives CASTSGPSSVEQFF. Variable domain in full (rest from reference TRBV2 and TRBJ2-1): EPEVTQTPSHQVTQMGQEVILRCVPISNHLYFYWYRQILGQKVEFLVSFYNNEISEKSEIFDDQFSVERPDGSNFTLKIRSTKLEDSAMYFCASTSGPSSVEQFFGPGTRLTVL.

The chain has TRBV28 and TRBJ1-2, with 12 bases fitting TRBD1. The CDR3 has 15 amino acids. Per the germline V gene, CDR1 is MDHEN and CDR2 is SYDVKM. The junction had 2 bases not matched to a gene; V was cut back by 2 bases and J by 4 bases. CDR3 in amino acids: CASSLGTGGLYGYTF. As DNA, the CDR3 is TGTGCCAGCAGTTTAGGGACAGGGGGCCTCTATGGCTACACCTTC.

The genes are TRBV5-4 and TRBJ1-4, with D unresolved. The germline V and J ends were trimmed by 6 bases and 12 bases, with 18 bases remaining between them. This CDR3 region has 13 residues. CDR1 is SGHNT, CDR2 YYREEE, per germline (reference sequence). CDR3 DNA: TGTGCCAGCATCCACGTGACCGGGTATGAACTGTTTTTT. Translating it yields CASIHVTGYELFF.

This clone appeared a single time. This sequence joins TRBV5-8 and TRBJ2-1, with a tentative D call TRBD2 (6 bases). V was clipped by 5 bases and J by 8 bases, with 23 bases between them. The CDR3 sequence is 16 residues long. Per germline, CDR1 SGHTS and CDR2 YDEGEE. The CDR3 region is CASSSNLKAWRDEQFF. CDR3 nucleotides: TGTGCCAGCAGTAGCAACCTCAAGGCATGGAGGGATGAGCAGTTCTTC.

The sample holds one count of this clone. The V gene is TRBV6-6, the J gene TRBJ2-3, with D maybe TRBD2 (6 bases). This CDR3 is built from 15 residues. The V gene lost 8 bases and the J gene lost 2 bases, with 17 bases spanning the gap. Germline CDR1 and CDR2: MNHNY and SVGAGI (reference sequence). This chain's CDR3 is CASLPSGRTTDTQYF. Here the CDR3 DNA reads TGTGCCAGCCTACCGAGCGGGCGGACCACAGATACGCAGTATTTT.

CDR3 sequence reads: CASRTATSGSGNEQFF. In DNA, the CDR3 is TGTGCCAGCAGAACCGCGACTAGCGGGAGTGGAAATGAGCAGTTCTTC. The chain combines TRBV6-6 with TRBJ2-1; 12 nucleotides align to TRBD2. The V gene's germline CDR1 is MNHNY and CDR2 SVGAGI (reference sequence). Trimming cost V 6 bases and J 7 bases; bases outside gene matches: 10. The CDR3 loop spans 16 amino acids.

This chain uses TRBV29-1 with TRBJ2-7; D possibly corresponds to TRBD1 (6 bases). The germline V and J ends were trimmed by 2 bases and 3 bases, with 14 bases remaining between them. The length of the CDR3 is 14 residues. Germline loops: CDR1 SQVTM, CDR2 ANQGSEA. The CDR3: CSVERGGADYEQYF. CDR3 nucleotides: TGCAGCGTTGAAAGAGGGGGTGCAGACTACGAGCAGTACTTC.

This sequence joins TRBV5-1 and TRBJ2-4, with 8 bases fitting TRBD1. There are 17 residues in the CDR3. The V and J ends lost 2 bases and 3 bases, in that order; junction bases with no gene match: 10. The germline V gene encodes CDR1 SGHRS and CDR2 YFSETQ. The CDR3, as DNA: TGCGCCAGCAGCTTCGGACAGGGTTCAATAGGCAAAAACATTCAGTACTTC. As protein: CASSFGQGSIGKNIQYF. Variable domain in full (rest from reference TRBV5-1 and TRBJ2-4): KAGVTQTPRYLIKTRGQQVTLSCSPISGHRSVSWYQQTPGQGLQFLFEYFSETQRNKGNFPGRFSGRQFSNSRSEMNVSTLELGDSALYLCASSFGQGSIGKNIQYFGAGTRLSVL.